A selection of T cell receptor beta chains follows, all from one sample in a study of OX40 agonist ivuxolimab in advanced cancers. Here immunoSEQ multiplex PCR was the method, and the copy in TCRdb shows in-frame clones only, minus some. The repertoire has about 72,000 clones, about 84% of them found once; the top ten carry roughly 4.7%. This specimen consisted of CD4+ or CD8+ T cells sorted from blood, obtained in a trial of the OX40 agonist ivuxolimab. The receptors were gathered from an adult with an advanced solid tumor such as melanoma, head and neck, liver or kidney cancer. CDR3s include the opening cysteine and the closing phenylalanine or tryptophan. D genes are given only for firm matches. Clone size is not always given. Where it is, it says once, few, many or a class for expanded clones.

clone_size,d_call,v_call,j_call,cdr3_aa,cdr3_nt
few,.,TRBV10-3,TRBJ1-1,CAISVRGSANTEAFF,TGTGCCATCAGTGTACGGGGTTCAGCGAACACTGAAGCTTTCTTT
.,.,TRBV19,TRBJ1-4,CASSIDTKPEKLFF,TGTGCCAGTAGTATAGACACTAAGCCTGAAAAACTGTTTTTT
.,TRBD2,TRBV29-1,TRBJ2-2,CSVVGTSGVGELFF,TGCAGCGTTGTCGGGACTAGCGGGGTCGGGGAGCTGTTTTTT
.,.,TRBV11-1,TRBJ1-1,CASSLRQNTEAFF,TGTGCCAGCAGCTTAAGGCAGAACACTGAAGCTTTCTTT
.,.,TRBV7-9,TRBJ1-1,CASSLQGSTEAFF,TGTGCCAGCAGCTTACAGGGATCCACTGAAGCTTTCTTT
.,.,TRBV5-1,TRBJ2-3,CASSLAEYDTQYF,TGCGCCAGCAGCTTGGCCGAGTACGATACGCAGTATTTT
.,TRBD2,TRBV5-1,TRBJ2-2,CASSSRLAGTTGGTGELFF,TGCGCCAGCAGCTCGAGACTAGCGGGGACAACAGGAGGGACCGGGGAGCTGTTTTTT
.,.,TRBV5-1,TRBJ2-1,CASSPGGDRYNEQFF,TGCGCCAGCAGCCCTGGGGGGGACAGATACAATGAGCAGTTCTTC
.,.,TRBV2,TRBJ1-6,CAGRQSSYNSPLHF,TGTGCCGGTCGTCAAAGCTCCTATAATTCACCCCTCCACTTT
.,TRBD2,TRBV7-2,TRBJ2-7,CASSLVSGANEQYF,TGTGCCAGCAGCTTAGTTAGCGGGGCTAACGAGCAGTACTTC
once,TRBD1,TRBV7-8,TRBJ1-5,CASSPGTGGNNQPQHF,TGTGCCAGCAGCCCGGGGACAGGGGGCAACAATCAGCCCCAGCATTTT
.,.,TRBV2,TRBJ2-3,CASSELQPTDTQYF,TGTGCCAGCAGTGAGCTCCAACCCACAGATACGCAGTATTTT
.,.,TRBV27,TRBJ2-1,CASSLSKNGRMFF,TGTGCCAGCAGTTTATCGAAGAACGGGAGAATGTTCTTC